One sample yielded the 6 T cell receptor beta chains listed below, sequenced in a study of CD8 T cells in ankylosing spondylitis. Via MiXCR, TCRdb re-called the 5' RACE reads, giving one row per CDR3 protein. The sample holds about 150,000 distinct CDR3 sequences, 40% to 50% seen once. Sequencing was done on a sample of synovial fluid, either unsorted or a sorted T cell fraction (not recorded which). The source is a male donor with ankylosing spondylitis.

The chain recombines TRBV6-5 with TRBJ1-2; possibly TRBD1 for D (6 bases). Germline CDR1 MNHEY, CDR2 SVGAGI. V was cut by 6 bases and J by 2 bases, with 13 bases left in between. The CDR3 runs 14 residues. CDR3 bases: TGTGCCAGCAGCTTAGACAGGACCAACTATGGCTACACCTTC. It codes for CASSLDRTNYGYTF.

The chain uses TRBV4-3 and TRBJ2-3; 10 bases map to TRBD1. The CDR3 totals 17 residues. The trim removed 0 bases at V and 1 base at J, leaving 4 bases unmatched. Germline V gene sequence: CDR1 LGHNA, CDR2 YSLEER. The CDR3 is CASSQEWDRGGTDTQYF. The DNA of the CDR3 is TGCGCCAGCAGCCAAGAATGGGACAGGGGAGGCACAGATACGCAGTATTTT.

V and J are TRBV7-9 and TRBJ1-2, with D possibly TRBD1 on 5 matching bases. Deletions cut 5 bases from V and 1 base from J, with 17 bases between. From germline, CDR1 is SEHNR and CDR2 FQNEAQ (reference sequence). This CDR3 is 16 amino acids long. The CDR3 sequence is CASSPQRSGINYGYTF. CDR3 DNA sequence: TGTGCCAGCAGCCCTCAAAGATCAGGGATTAACTATGGCTACACCTTC.

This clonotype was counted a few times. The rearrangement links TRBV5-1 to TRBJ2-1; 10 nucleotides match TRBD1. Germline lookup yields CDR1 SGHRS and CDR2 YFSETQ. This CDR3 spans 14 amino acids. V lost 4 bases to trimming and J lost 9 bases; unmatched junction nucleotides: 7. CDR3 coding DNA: TGCGCCAGCAGCCCGGGACAGGGGAGAGTTGAGCAGTTCTTC. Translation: CASSPGQGRVEQFF.

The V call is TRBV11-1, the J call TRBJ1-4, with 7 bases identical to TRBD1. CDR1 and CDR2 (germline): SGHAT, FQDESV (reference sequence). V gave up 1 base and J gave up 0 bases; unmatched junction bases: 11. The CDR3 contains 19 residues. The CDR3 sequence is CASSLGTATGRSTNEKLFF. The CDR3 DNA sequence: TGTGCCAGCAGCTTAGGTACAGCGACAGGGCGATCAACTAATGAAAAACTGTTTTTT.

CDR3 sequence: CASSLGSGDYTGELFF. In nucleotides, the CDR3 is TGTGCCAGCAGCTTGGGTTCCGGGGACTACACCGGGGAGCTGTTTTTT. This chain links TRBV5-6 with TRBJ2-2; TRBD2 might be the D (6 bases). This CDR3 has 16 residues. V was shortened by 0 bases and J by 3 bases, with 12 bases between the two germline ends. Germline assignment: CDR1 SGHDT and CDR2 YYEEEE.